The 21 T cell receptor beta chains below were found in one sample sequenced in a study of HIV-infected patients and healthy controls. Around 450 ng RNA was reverse transcribed with alpha and beta constant-region primers. Separate chain-specific third strand synthesis with multiplexing indices produced the alpha and beta libraries. TCRdb reanalysed the 5' RACE reads using MiXCR and keeps one entry per CDR3 protein. The repertoire consists of some 8,900 distinct CDR3 sequences, with 8.4% occurring once and the leading ten covering around a tenth. Roughly three months, about 14 weeks, into antiretroviral therapy, follow-up blood was collected. All unsorted peripheral T cells were captured because whole blood was used without fractionation. The source material was blood, sampled during antiretroviral therapy. The receptors here all came from an adult with HIV infection.

This clonotype came up many times. The genes are TRBV28 and TRBJ1-4; D perhaps matches TRBD1 (5 bases). CDR1 is MDHEN, CDR2 SYDVKM, per germline. This CDR3 comprises 15 residues. The V end was cut by 5 bases, the J end by 7 bases, with 17 bases between. As DNA, the CDR3 is TGTGCCAGCAGTCCCCAGGGAGGAACGGGTGAAAAACTGTTTTTT. This encodes CASSPQGGTGEKLFF.

The chain is built from TRBV25-1 and TRBJ1-3; TRBD1 aligns across 9 bases. The CDR3 has 16 residues. V shed 8 bases, J shed 4 bases, and the junction held 12 bases outside the gene matches. Germline V gives CDR1 MGHDK, CDR2 SYGVNS. The CDR3 protein is CASGDLGQGSGNTIYF. The CDR3 coding sequence is TGTGCCAGCGGGGACCTGGGACAGGGATCAGGAAACACCATATATTTT. The whole variable domain, remainder taken from reference TRBV25-1 and TRBJ1-3, is EADIYQTPRYLVIGTGKKITLECSQTMGHDKMYWYQQDPGMELHLIHYSYGVNSTEKGDLSSESTVSRIRTEHFPLTLESARPSHTSQYLCASGDLGQGSGNTIYFGEGSWLTVV.

The chain uses TRBV5-4 and TRBJ2-2; D is perhaps TRBD1 or TRBD2 (5 bases each). The CDR3 is made up of 16 amino acids. Germline CDR1 is SGHNT and CDR2 is YYREEE (reference sequence). V dropped 4 bases and J dropped 2 bases, with 15 bases sitting between them. CDR3 nucleotides: TGTGCCAGCAGCGACCCGGGGCGGAGAAACACCGGGGAGCTGTTTTTT. Encoded protein: CASSDPGRRNTGELFF.

This clonotype has a handful of counts. The genes are TRBV4-1 and TRBJ2-2; D uncertain. The CDR3 covers 15 residues. Germline CDR1 and CDR2: MGHRA and YSYEKL. Trimming pared 0 bases from V and 1 base from J, leaving 6 bases between. The CDR3 region has the DNA TGCGCCAGCAGCCAAGAGCTCCGGAACACCGGGGAGCTGTTTTTT. As protein: CASSQELRNTGELFF.

The chain employs TRBV5-6 and TRBJ2-1, with 10 positions matching TRBD2. There are 17 residues in the CDR3. Germline CDR1 and CDR2: SGHDT and YYEEEE. With V trimmed by 4 bases and J by 3 bases, 10 bases remained unmatched. The CDR3 DNA reads TGTGCCAGCAGCCTTAGGACTAGCGGAAGCTACTACAATGAGCAGTTCTTC. Its protein is CASSLRTSGSYYNEQFF.

This clonotype was found many times. The chain recombines TRBV10-2 with TRBJ2-3, with D tentatively TRBD2 (5 bases). Germline values: CDR1 WSHSY, CDR2 SAAADI. CDR3 length: 12 residues. Trimming left V 5 bases short and J 6 bases short, with 9 bases between. The CDR3 region has the DNA TGCGCCAGCAGTAGTTGGAGGGATACGCAGTATTTT. Its protein product is CASSSWRDTQYF.

This clonotype was recorded many times. The chain recombines TRBV7-8 with TRBJ1-1; D gene uncertain. This CDR3 spans 13 amino acids. Germline V CDR1 and CDR2: SGHVS, FQNEAQ. V was cut by 5 bases and J by 1 base, with 8 bases left in between. The CDR3 nucleotides are TGTGCCAGCAGCACCGACACGAACACTGAAGCTTTCTTT. Translated, it gives CASSTDTNTEAFF.

This clonotype occurred many times. At one end the junction does not follow the germline gene, possibly because of a read error. V gene TRBV7-9 combines with J gene TRBJ2-3, with a weak D call TRBD1 (6 bases). CDR1 is SEHNR and CDR2 is FQNEAQ in the germline V gene (reference sequence). This CDR3 has 15 residues. The CDR3 DNA is TGTGCCAGCAGAGTAGTTGACGCCCCGACAGGTACGCAGTATTTT. This codes for CASRVVDAPTGTQYF.

Many counts were recorded for this clonotype. The rearrangement joins TRBV20-1 to TRBJ1-5; the D is unclear. The germline V and J ends were trimmed by 0 bases and 2 bases, with 8 bases remaining between them. Germline V gives CDR1 DFQATT, CDR2 SNEGSKA (reference sequence). The CDR3 loop spans 14 amino acids. The CDR3 DNA sequence: TGCAGTGCTAGAGATCCTCGGCGCAATCAGCCCCAGCATTTT. The encoded protein is CSARDPRRNQPQHF.

By share of the sample, this clonotype is medium-sized. V usage is TRBV7-9 and J usage is TRBJ1-4, with TRBD1 as a possible D gene (6 bases). This CDR3 contains 14 residues. V lost 4 bases and J lost 4, with 10 bases in between. Germline V gives CDR1 SEHNR, CDR2 FQNEAQ (reference sequence). CDR3 coding DNA: TGTGCCAGCAGCTCGGGGGCGAGTAATGAAAAACTGTTTTTT. Translation: CASSSGASNEKLFF.

CDR3 sequence: CASSSEDREGQPQHF. In nucleotides, the CDR3 is TGTGCCAGCAGTTCAGAGGACAGGGAGGGTCAGCCCCAGCATTTT. V usage is TRBV12-3 or TRBV12-4 and J usage is TRBJ1-5, with 8 bases identical to TRBD1. J lost 6 bases, V lost 4 bases, and 8 bases had no gene match. CDR3 length: 15 amino acids.

The sample holds a few counts of this clonotype. V gene TRBV7-9 combines with J gene TRBJ2-1; 8 bases map to TRBD2. V was clipped by 7 bases and J by 12 bases; unmatched bases: 5. CDR3 size: 11 residues. The germline gives CDR1 SEHNR, CDR2 FQNEAQ (reference sequence). DNA of the CDR3: TGTGCCAGCACCGGGACTAGGGTGCAGTTCTTC. This translates into CASTGTRVQFF.

This clonotype is judged medium-sized (0.01 to 0.1%). The chain combines TRBV5-1 with TRBJ2-3; D unclear. The length of the CDR3 is 16 residues. The V gene lost 5 bases and the J gene lost 4 bases, with 20 bases spanning the gap. CDR1 is SGHRS, CDR2 YFSETQ, per germline. DNA of the CDR3: TGCGCCAGCAGAGATAGTGGGTTCATCGGCGCAGATACGCAGTATTTT. The encoded protein is CASRDSGFIGADTQYF.

CDR3 loop: CASSSGNTEAFF. The CDR3 DNA sequence: TGTGCCAGCAGTTCGGGGAACACTGAAGCTTTCTTT. The chain couples TRBV6-5 to TRBJ1-1; D is uncertain. The CDR3 extends over 12 amino acids. The germline V and J ends were trimmed by 4 bases and 1 base, with 4 bases remaining between them. Germline CDR1 and CDR2: MNHEY and SVGAGI.

This clonotype was counted at least ten times. The chain combines TRBV12-3 or TRBV12-4 with TRBJ2-5, with D unresolved. The CDR3 covers 13 residues. Trimming took 6 bases from V and 0 from J, leaving 8 bases between them. CDR3 region: CASSPHYQETQYF. The CDR3 bases are TGTGCCAGCAGCCCCCACTACCAAGAGACCCAGTACTTC.

This clonotype is judged medium-sized. The gene calls are TRBV29-1 and TRBJ2-3; D is undetermined. Trimming took 4 bases from V and 3 from J, leaving 2 bases between them. Looked up from germline, CDR1 is SQVTM and CDR2 is ANQGSEA. This CDR3 region has 10 residues. The chain's CDR3 is CSVGTDTQYF. The CDR3 DNA reads TGCAGCGTTGGTACAGATACGCAGTATTTT.

Only a few counts were recorded for this clonotype. The V and J genes are TRBV28 and TRBJ1-5; possible D gene TRBD1, 5 bases. Trimming left V 5 bases short and J 0 bases short, with 17 bases between. This CDR3 contains 17 residues. CDR1 and CDR2 (germline): MDHEN, SYDVKM. The CDR3 loop is CASSRGPTEASNQPQHF. As DNA, the CDR3 is TGTGCCAGCAGTCGGGGCCCGACAGAGGCTAGCAATCAGCCCCAGCATTTT.

This clonotype was picked up a small number of times. The V and J genes are TRBV5-5 and TRBJ1-2, with D possibly being TRBD1 (5 bases). The CDR3 loop spans 16 amino acids. Germline V gene sequence: CDR1 SGHKS, CDR2 YYEKEE (reference sequence). V lost 0 bases and J 7 bases, leaving 19 bases between the germline ends. The CDR3 reads CASSLAAQGGWGGYTF. The DNA for the CDR3 is TGTGCCAGCAGCTTGGCCGCCCAGGGAGGCTGGGGTGGCTACACCTTC.

This clonotype occurred many times. V usage is TRBV27 and J usage is TRBJ2-1, with TRBD1 as a possible D gene (6 bases). CDR1 and CDR2 (germline): MNHEY, SMNVEV (reference sequence). This CDR3 contains 13 residues. V lost 6 bases and J 5 bases, leaving 11 bases between the germline ends. In DNA form, the CDR3 reads TGTGCCAGCAGCCCACAGGGTAACAATGAGCAGTTCTTC. Translated: CASSPQGNNEQFF.

There are many counts of this clonotype. The rearrangement joins TRBV5-1 to TRBJ2-2, with D possibly being TRBD1 or TRBD2 (5 bases each). The ends were cut back, 4 bases at V and 3 bases at J, with 13 bases in the middle. Germline lookup yields CDR1 SGHRS and CDR2 YFSETQ. The CDR3 sequence is 15 residues long. The DNA for the CDR3 is TGCGCCAGCAGCGGGGGATTGGGGGACACCGGGGAGCTGTTTTTT. It encodes CASSGGLGDTGELFF.

This clonotype was observed at least ten times. The chain links TRBV7-9 to TRBJ2-2, with TRBD2 identical over 10 bases. The CDR3 is made up of 15 amino acids. CDR1 is SEHNR and CDR2 is FQNEAQ in the germline V gene (reference sequence). V gave up 6 bases and J gave up 0 bases; unmatched junction bases: 1. The CDR3, as DNA: TGTGCCAGCAGACTAGCGGGAACGAACACCGGGGAGCTGTTTTTT. This sequence encodes CASRLAGTNTGELFF.